This TCR beta chain came from a study of beta chain features in type 1 diabetes. Reverse transcription of all isolated RNA meant that expressed TCRB transcripts were sequenced. Profiling relied on immunoSEQ multiplex PCR, and the TCRdb table lists in-frame clones only, not all of them. The data hold about 450,000 clones, with about an eighth observed a single time. V dropped 5 bases and J dropped 8 bases, with 10 bases sitting between them. The CDR3 sequence is 13 residues long. Per germline, CDR1 SGHVS and CDR2 FQNEAQ. Sample: naive CD4+ T cells from blood. This receptor was taken from a young woman in good health. The chain recombines TRBV7-8 with TRBJ1-6; no firm D call. In DNA, the CDR3 is TGTGCCAGCAGCGCAACGTCCGATTCACCCCTCCACTTT. Protein: CASSATSDSPLHF.